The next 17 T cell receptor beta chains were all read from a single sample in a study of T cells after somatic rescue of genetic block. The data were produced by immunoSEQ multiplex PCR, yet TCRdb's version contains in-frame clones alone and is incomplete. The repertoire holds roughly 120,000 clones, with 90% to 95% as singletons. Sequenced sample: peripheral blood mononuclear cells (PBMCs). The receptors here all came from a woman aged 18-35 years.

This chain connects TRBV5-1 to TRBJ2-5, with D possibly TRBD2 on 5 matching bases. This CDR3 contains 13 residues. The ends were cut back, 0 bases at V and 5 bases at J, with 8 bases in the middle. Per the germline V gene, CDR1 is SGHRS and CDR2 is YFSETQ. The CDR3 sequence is CASSLGGSETQYF. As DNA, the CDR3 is TGCGCCAGCAGCTTGGGAGGGTCGGAGACCCAGTACTTC.

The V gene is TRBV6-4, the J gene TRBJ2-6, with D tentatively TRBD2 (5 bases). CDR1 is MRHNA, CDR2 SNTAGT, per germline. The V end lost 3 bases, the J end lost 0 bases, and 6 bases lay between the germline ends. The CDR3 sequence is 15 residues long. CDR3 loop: CASSEGSSGANVLTF. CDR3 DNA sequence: TGTGCCAGCAGTGAAGGGAGCTCTGGGGCCAACGTCCTGACTTTC.

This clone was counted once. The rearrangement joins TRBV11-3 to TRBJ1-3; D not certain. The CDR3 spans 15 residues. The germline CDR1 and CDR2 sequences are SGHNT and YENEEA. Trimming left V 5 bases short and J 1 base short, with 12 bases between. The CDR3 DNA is TGTGCCAGCAGCATTAGATCCGTATCTGGAAACACCATATATTTT. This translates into CASSIRSVSGNTIYF.

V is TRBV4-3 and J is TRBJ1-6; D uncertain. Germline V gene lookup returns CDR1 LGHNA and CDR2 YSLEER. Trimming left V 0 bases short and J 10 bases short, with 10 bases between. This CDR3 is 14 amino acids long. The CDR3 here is CASSQDRESSPLHF. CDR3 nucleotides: TGCGCCAGCAGCCAAGATCGGGAGTCCTCACCCCTCCACTTT.

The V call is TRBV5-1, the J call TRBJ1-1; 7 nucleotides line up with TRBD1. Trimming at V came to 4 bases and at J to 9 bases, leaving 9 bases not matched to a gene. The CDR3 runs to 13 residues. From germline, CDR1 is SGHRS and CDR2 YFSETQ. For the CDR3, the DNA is TGCGCCAGCAGCACCCAGGGGGAGGCTAAAGCTTTCTTT. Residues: CASSTQGEAKAFF.

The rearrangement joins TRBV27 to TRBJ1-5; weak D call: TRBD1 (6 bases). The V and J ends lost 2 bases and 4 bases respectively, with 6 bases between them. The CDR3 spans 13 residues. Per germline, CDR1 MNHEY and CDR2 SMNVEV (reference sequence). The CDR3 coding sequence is TGTGCCAGCAGTTTAACAGGGAATCAGCCCCAGCATTTT. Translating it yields CASSLTGNQPQHF.

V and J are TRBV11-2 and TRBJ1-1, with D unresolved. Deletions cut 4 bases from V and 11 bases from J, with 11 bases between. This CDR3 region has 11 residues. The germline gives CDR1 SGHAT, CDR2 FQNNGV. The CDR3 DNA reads TGTGCCAGCAGCTCGGGTTTGGGCGCTTTCTTT. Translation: CASSSGLGAFF.

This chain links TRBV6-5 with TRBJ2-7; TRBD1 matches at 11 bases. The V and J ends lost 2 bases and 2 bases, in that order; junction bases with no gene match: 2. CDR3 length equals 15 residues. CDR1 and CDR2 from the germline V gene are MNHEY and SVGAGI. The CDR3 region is CASSYRDRGAYEQYF. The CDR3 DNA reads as TGTGCCAGCAGTTACCGGGACAGGGGGGCCTACGAGCAGTACTTC.

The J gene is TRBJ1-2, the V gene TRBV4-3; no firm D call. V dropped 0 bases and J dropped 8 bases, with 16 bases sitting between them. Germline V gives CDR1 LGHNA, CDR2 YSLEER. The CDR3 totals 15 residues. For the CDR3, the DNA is TGCGCCAGCAGCCAAGATGGAGCCATCGGTTGGGGCTACACCTTC. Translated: CASSQDGAIGWGYTF.

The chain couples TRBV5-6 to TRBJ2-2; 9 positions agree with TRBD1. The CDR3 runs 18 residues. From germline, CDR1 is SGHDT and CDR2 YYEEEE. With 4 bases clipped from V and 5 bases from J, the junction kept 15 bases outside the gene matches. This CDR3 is CASSPKGSGTGRTGELFF. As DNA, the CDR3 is TGTGCCAGCAGCCCTAAGGGGTCCGGGACAGGGCGGACCGGGGAGCTGTTTTTT.

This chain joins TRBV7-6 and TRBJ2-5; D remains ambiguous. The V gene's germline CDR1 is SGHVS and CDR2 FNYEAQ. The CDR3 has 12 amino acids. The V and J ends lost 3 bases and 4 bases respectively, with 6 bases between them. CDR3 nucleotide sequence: TGTGCCAGCAGCTTTAGAGGAGAGACCCAGTACTTC. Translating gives CASSFRGETQYF.

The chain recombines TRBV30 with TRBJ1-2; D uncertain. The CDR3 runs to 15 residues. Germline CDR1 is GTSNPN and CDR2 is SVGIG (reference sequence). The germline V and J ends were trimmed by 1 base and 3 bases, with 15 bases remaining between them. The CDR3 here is CAWSGALGLDYGYTF. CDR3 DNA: TGTGCCTGGAGTGGGGCGCTCGGGCTAGACTATGGCTACACCTTC. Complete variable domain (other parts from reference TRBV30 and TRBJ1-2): SQTIHQWPATLVQPVGSPLSLECTVEGTSNPNLYWYRQAAGRGLQLLFYSVGIGQISSEVPQNLSASRPQDRQFILSSKKLLLSDSGFYLCAWSGALGLDYGYTFGSGTRLTVV.

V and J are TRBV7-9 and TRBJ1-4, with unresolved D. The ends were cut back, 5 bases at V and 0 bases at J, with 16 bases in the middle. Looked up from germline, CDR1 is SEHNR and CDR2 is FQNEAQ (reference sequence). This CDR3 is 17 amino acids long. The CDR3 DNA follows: TGTGCCAGCAGCCCTCCCCGGGAAGATGCAACTAATGAAAAACTGTTTTTT. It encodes CASSPPREDATNEKLFF.

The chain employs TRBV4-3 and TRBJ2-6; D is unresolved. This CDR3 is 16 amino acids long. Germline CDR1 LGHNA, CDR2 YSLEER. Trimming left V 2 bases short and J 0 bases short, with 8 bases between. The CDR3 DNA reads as TGCGCCAGCAGCCAATTAAAGGGCTCTGGGGCCAACGTCCTGACTTTC. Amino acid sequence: CASSQLKGSGANVLTF.

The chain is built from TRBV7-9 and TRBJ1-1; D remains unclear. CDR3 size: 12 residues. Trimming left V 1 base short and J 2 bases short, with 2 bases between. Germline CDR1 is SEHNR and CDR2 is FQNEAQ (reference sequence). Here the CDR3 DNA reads TGTGCCAGCAGCTTAGACAACACTGAAGCTTTCTTT. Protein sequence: CASSLDNTEAFF.

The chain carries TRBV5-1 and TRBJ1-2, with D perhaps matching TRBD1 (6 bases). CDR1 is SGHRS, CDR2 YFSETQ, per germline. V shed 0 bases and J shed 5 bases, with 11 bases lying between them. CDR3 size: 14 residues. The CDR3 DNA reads TGCGCCAGCAGCTTGGGGCAGGGGATGTATGGCTACACCTTC. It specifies CASSLGQGMYGYTF.

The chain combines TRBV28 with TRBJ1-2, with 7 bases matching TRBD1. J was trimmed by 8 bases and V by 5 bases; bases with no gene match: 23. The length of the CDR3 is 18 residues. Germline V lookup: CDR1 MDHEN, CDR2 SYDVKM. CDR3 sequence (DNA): TGTGCCAGCAGTGATCCCCTCCTCCGGGACAGAGTCTTTATCGGCTACACCTTC. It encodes CASSDPLLRDRVFIGYTF.